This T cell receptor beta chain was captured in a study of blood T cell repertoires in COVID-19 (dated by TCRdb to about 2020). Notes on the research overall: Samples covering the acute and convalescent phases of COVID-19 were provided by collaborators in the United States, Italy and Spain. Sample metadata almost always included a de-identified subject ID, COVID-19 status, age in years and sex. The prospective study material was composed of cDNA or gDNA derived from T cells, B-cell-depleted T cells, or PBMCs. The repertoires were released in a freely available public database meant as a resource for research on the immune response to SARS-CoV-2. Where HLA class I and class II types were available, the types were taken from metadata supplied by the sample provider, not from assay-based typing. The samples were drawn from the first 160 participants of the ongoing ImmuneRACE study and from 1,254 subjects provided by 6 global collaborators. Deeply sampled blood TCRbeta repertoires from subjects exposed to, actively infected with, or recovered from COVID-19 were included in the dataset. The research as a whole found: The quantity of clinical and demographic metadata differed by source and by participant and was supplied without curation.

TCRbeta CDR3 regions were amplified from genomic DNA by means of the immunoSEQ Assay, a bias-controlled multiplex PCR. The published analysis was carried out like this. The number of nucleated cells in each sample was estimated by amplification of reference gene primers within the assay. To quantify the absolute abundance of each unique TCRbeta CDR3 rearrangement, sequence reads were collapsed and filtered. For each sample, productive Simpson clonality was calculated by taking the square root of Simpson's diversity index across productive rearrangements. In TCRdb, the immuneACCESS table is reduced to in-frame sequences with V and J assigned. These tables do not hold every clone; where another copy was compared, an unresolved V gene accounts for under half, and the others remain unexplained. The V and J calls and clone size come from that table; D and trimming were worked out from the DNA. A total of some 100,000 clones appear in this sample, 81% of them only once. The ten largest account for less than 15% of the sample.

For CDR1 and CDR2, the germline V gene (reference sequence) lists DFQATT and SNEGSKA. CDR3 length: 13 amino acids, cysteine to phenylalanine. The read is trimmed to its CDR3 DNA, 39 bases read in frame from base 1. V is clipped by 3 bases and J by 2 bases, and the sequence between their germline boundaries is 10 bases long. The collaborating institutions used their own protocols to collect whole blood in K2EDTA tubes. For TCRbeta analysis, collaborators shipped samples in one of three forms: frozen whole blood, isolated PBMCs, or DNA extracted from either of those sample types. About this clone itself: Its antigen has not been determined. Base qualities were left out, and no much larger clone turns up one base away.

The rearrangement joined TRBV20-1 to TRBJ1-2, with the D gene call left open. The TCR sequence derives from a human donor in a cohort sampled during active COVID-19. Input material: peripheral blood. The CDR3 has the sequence CSASARQNYGYTF. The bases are TGCAGTGCTAGTGCCAGGCAGAACTATGGCTACACCTTC.